One and the same sample provided the 10 T cell receptor beta chains below, sequenced in a study of shared T cell receptors in the human thymus. Repertoires were generated with immunoSEQ multiplex PCR, while TCRdb's copy carries only in-frame clones and drops some. This table has some 700,000 clones, 75% to 90% appearing once. These same data were also listed under a study on human thymus T cells.

The specimen was thymocytes. The receptors originated from a girl under two years old with a congenital heart defect.

This chain connects TRBV7-9 to TRBJ1-3; D is possibly TRBD1 (6 bases). Germline lookup yields CDR1 SEHNR and CDR2 FQNEAQ (reference sequence). There are 15 residues in the CDR3. The V gene lost 5 bases and the J gene lost 4 bases, with 15 bases spanning the gap. CDR3 amino acids: CASSQGRTEGNTIYF. CDR3 coding DNA: TGTGCCAGCAGCCAAGGCCGGACAGAGGGAAACACCATATATTTT. Full variable domain (outside the CDR3, taken from reference TRBV7-9 and TRBJ1-3): DTGVSQNPRHKITKRGQNVTFRCDPISEHNRLYWYRQTLGQGPEFLTYFQNEAQLEKSRLLSDRFSAERPKGSFSTLEIQRTEQGDSAMYLCASSQGRTEGNTIYFGEGSWLTVV.

The V and J genes are TRBV6-5 and TRBJ1-2; no definite D call. Germline assignment: CDR1 MNHEY and CDR2 SVGAGI. The CDR3 is made up of 12 amino acids. V lost 5 bases and J lost 8, with 12 bases in between. DNA of the CDR3: TGTGCCAGCAGTCGAAAGTGGGAGGGCTACACCTTC. It translates to CASSRKWEGYTF.

V usage is TRBV9 and J usage is TRBJ1-3, with TRBD1 matching 9 bases. CDR3 length equals 20 residues. Trimming took 4 bases from V and 0 from J; bases not matched to a gene: 17. Germline V gene sequence: CDR1 SGDLS, CDR2 YYNGEE. The CDR3 region has the DNA TGTGCCAGCAGCTTTAAGGACAGGGGTGGGGGGACCTACTCTGGAAACACCATATATTTT. Translation: CASSFKDRGGGTYSGNTIYF.

The chain recombines TRBV6-1 with TRBJ1-4, with D possibly TRBD1 on 6 matching bases. The CDR3 is 16 residues long. V lost 6 bases, J lost 5 bases, and 19 bases lay in between. The germline V gene encodes CDR1 MNHNS and CDR2 SASEGT. The chain's CDR3 is CASRELPGQRNEKLFF. The CDR3 coding sequence is TGTGCCAGCAGGGAACTACCGGGACAACGAAATGAAAAACTGTTTTTT.

The V gene is TRBV7-8, the J gene TRBJ2-7; 10 bases are shared with TRBD1. The CDR3 consists of 15 residues. Germline V gene sequence: CDR1 SGHVS, CDR2 FQNEAQ. The J segment lost 6 bases and the V segment lost 4 bases, leaving 9 bases of the junction unmatched. Here the CDR3 reads CASSSTGGVFREQYF. CDR3 nucleotide sequence: TGTGCCAGCAGCTCGACAGGGGGCGTCTTTCGCGAGCAGTACTTC.

This chain links TRBV9 with TRBJ2-3, with D possibly TRBD1 on 6 matching bases. The germline V and J ends were trimmed by 0 bases and 0 bases, with 11 bases remaining between them. Germline V gives CDR1 SGDLS, CDR2 YYNGEE. This CDR3 has 16 amino acids. The CDR3 DNA is TGTGCCAGCAGCGTAGACCAGGGGAATAGCACAGATACGCAGTATTTT. This sequence encodes CASSVDQGNSTDTQYF. Drawing the rest from reference TRBV9 and TRBJ2-3, the complete variable domain is DSGVTQTPKHLITATGQRVTLRCSPRSGDLSVYWYQQSLDQGLQFLIQYYNGEERAKGNILERFSAQQFPDLHSELNLSSLELGDSALYFCASSVDQGNSTDTQYFGPGTRLTVL.

The chain uses TRBV15 and TRBJ2-7; TRBD2 agrees at 12 bases. Germline CDR1 is LNHNV and CDR2 is YYDKDF (reference sequence). V lost 0 bases, J lost 0 bases, and 12 bases stayed unmatched. The CDR3 sequence is 20 residues long. DNA for the CDR3: TGTGCCACCAGCAGAGAACTTCGGGGACAGGGACTAGCGGGCTCCTACGAGCAGTACTTC. Amino acid sequence: CATSRELRGQGLAGSYEQYF. The full variable domain, in which reference TRBV15 and TRBJ2-7 provide the parts outside the CDR3, is DAMVIQNPRYQVTQFGKPVTLSCSQTLNHNVMYWYQQKSSQAPKLLFHYYDKDFNNEADTPDNFQSRRPNTSFCFLDIRSPGLGDTAMYLCATSRELRGQGLAGSYEQYFGPGTRLTVT.

This chain links TRBV7-9 with TRBJ1-3, with a tentative D call TRBD1 (5 bases). The CDR3 spans 13 residues. CDR1 and CDR2 from the germline V gene are SEHNR and FQNEAQ (reference sequence). Trimming removed 3 bases at V and 7 bases at J, with 10 bases between. CDR3 sequence (DNA): TGTGCCAGCAGCTTGGAACAGGAGAACACCATATATTTT. Amino acid sequence: CASSLEQENTIYF.

Only one count was recorded for this clone. This chain joins TRBV5-4 and TRBJ1-2, with TRBD1 matching 7 bases. CDR3 length equals 13 residues. Losses at the gene ends were 2 bases for V and 7 bases for J; bases not matched to a gene: 5. Germline V gene lookup returns CDR1 SGHNT and CDR2 YYREEE (reference sequence). The DNA for the CDR3 is TGTGCCAGCAGCTTAGACAGGGTTGCTGGCTACACCTTC. It is translated as CASSLDRVAGYTF. The full variable domain, rest sourced from reference TRBV5-4 and TRBJ1-2, is ETGVTQSPTHLIKTRGQQVTLRCSSQSGHNTVSWYQQALGQGPQFIFQYYREEENGRGNFPPRFSGLQFPNYSSELNVNALELDDSALYLCASSLDRVAGYTFGSGTRLTVV.

V is TRBV7-2 and J is TRBJ1-5; a weak D match, TRBD1 (6 bases). This CDR3 has 16 residues. V lost 3 bases and J lost 5, with 17 bases in between. The germline V gene has CDR1 SGHTA and CDR2 FQGNSA. CDR3 in DNA: TGTGCCAGCAGCTTCCCGGGATCAGGGGCCTATCAGCCCCAGCATTTT. The encoded protein is CASSFPGSGAYQPQHF.